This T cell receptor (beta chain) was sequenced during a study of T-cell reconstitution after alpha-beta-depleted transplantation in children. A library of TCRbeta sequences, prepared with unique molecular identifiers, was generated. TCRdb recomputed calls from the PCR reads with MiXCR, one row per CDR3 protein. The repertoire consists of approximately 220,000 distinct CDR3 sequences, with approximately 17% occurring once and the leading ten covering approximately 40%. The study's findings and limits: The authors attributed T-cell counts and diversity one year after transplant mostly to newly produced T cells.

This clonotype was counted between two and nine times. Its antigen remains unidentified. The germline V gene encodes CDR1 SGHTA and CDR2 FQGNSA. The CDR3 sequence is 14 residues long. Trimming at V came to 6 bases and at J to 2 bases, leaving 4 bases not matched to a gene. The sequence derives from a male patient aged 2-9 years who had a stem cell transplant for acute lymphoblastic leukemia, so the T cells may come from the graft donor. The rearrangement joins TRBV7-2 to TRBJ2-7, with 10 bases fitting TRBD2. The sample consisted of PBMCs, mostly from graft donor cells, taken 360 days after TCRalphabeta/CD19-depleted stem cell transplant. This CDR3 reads CASRRTSGAYEQYF. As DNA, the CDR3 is TGTGCCAGCAGACGGACTAGCGGTGCCTACGAGCAGTACTTC.